This T cell receptor beta chain was recovered during a study of OX40 agonist ivuxolimab in advanced cancers. Trimming took off 1 base at V and 5 bases at J, with 8 bases between the two ends. This CDR3 has 13 amino acids. The V gene's germline CDR1 is SGHNT and CDR2 YENEEA. Autoimmune disease history or systemic immunosuppression excluded patients. Using immunoSEQ multiplex PCR, the repertoire was profiled, and TCRdb retains in-frame clones only, with some absent. The data contain 20,000 or so clones, roughly 91% of them singletons. The origin of this receptor is an adult with an advanced solid tumor such as melanoma, head and neck, liver or kidney cancer. Sequenced here: CD4+ or CD8+ T cells sorted from blood, sampled in a trial of the OX40 agonist ivuxolimab. The chain has TRBV11-3 and TRBJ2-5; D call uncertain. Written as DNA, the CDR3 is TGTGCCAGCAGCTTAGCCTGGAGCGAGACCCAGTACTTC. It specifies CASSLAWSETQYF.